The 6 T cell receptor beta chains given below trace back to one sample, sequenced in a study of shared clonotypes between healthy human individuals. Sequencing used immunoSEQ multiplex PCR; TCRdb keeps in-frame clones, though not all of them. The table has 2 million to 2.5 million clones, almost 96% seen once; the top ten hold roughly 0.13%. Sequencing was done on a sample of naive CD4+ T cells sorted from blood. The sample's subset: CD45RA+ positively selected. Receptors were obtained from a man aged 18 to 29 in good health.

The chain employs TRBV5-4 and TRBJ2-7, with 10 bases lining up with TRBD1. This CDR3 region has 17 residues. Germline V lookup: CDR1 SGHNT, CDR2 YYREEE (reference sequence). Trimming cost V 3 bases and J 0 bases; bases outside gene matches: 9. CDR3 nucleotides: TGTGCCAGCAGCTCAACTGGACAGGGGGAAATCTCCTACGAGCAGTACTTC. It yields the protein CASSSTGQGEISYEQYF.

The V gene is TRBV6-5, the J gene TRBJ2-2; the D gene is possibly TRBD1 (6 bases). The CDR3 is 15 residues long. Trimming pared 6 bases from V and 8 bases from J, leaving 19 bases between. Looked up from germline, CDR1 is MNHEY and CDR2 is SVGAGI. CDR3 protein: CASRLGHSVSGELFF. The CDR3 region has the DNA TGTGCCAGCAGGTTGGGACATTCTGTCTCTGGGGAGCTGTTTTTT.

The CDR3 is CASSPNEGGGTEAFF. In DNA, the CDR3 is TGTGCCAGCAGCCCTAACGAGGGGGGGGGCACTGAAGCTTTCTTT. The chain employs TRBV11-3 and TRBJ1-1, with D possibly being TRBD1 (6 bases). The V end was cut by 5 bases, the J end by 4 bases, with 17 bases between. Germline V CDR1 and CDR2: SGHNT, YENEEA. The CDR3 extends over 15 amino acids.

J is TRBJ1-4 and V is TRBV27; D is possibly TRBD1 (5 bases). Germline V gives CDR1 MNHEY, CDR2 SMNVEV (reference sequence). The V end lost 6 bases, the J end lost 3 bases, and 14 bases lay between the germline ends. The CDR3 contains 15 residues. As DNA, the CDR3 is TGTGCCAGCAGGCGGGGGAATAGTGCTAATGAAAAACTGTTTTTT. Its protein product is CASRRGNSANEKLFF.

The chain links TRBV5-1 to TRBJ2-1, with 9 bases aligning to TRBD2. Germline V gene sequence: CDR1 SGHRS, CDR2 YFSETQ. Unmatched junction bases numbered 5, after V lost 0 bases and J lost 4 bases. The CDR3 has 16 residues. The DNA for the CDR3 is TGCGCCAGCAGCTTGGAAATTCTAGCGGGGTACAATGAGCAGTTCTTC. Translating it yields CASSLEILAGYNEQFF.

The chain's CDR3 is CASSLAGADTQYF. In DNA form, the CDR3 reads TGTGCCAGCAGCTTAGCGGGGGCAGATACGCAGTATTTT. The V call is TRBV11-3, the J call TRBJ2-3; D might be TRBD2 (6 bases). Trimming removed 1 base at V and 4 bases at J, with 6 bases between. This CDR3 is built from 13 residues. Germline loops: CDR1 SGHNT, CDR2 YENEEA.